This paragraph reports one TCR beta chain. What it recognizes is unknown. The PCR contained 60 Vbeta and 13 Jbeta primers. The assay was immunoSEQ multiplex PCR, and TCRdb's table has in-frame clones only and misses some. The sample carries over 90,000 clones, around 64% recorded once. This record comes from a study of cytomegalovirus exposure and HLA in healthy donors. Study-wide context: Genotyping of roughly 400 donors showed that around 81% belonged to the Caucasian-associated ancestry cluster.

Study-wide points: Productive rates of about 87% or about 30% were seen for most TCR beta V segments in an earlier analysis. A later analysis associated around 17,000 TCR beta sequences with HLA alleles at a 0.05 false discovery rate. Researchers reportedly found TCR beta sequences accurately predicted most subjects' HLA-A and HLA-B alleles.

The sequence was obtained from a man between 60 and 75 years old in good health and CMV-seronegative. The sample comprised PBMCs.

The CDR3 DNA reads as TGTGCCAGCAGTTCCCTCGGGGGGGCGAGGGGCTACACCTTC. Amino acids: CASSSLGGARGYTF. The V gene is TRBV28, the J gene TRBJ1-2; weak D call: TRBD1 (6 bases). The ends were cut back, 4 bases at V and 8 bases at J, with 17 bases in the middle. CDR1 and CDR2 from the germline V gene are MDHEN and SYDVKM. The CDR3 runs to 14 residues.